The 19 T cell receptor beta chains listed next were all sequenced from one sample in a study of T cell repertoires in cytomegalovirus infection. TCRdb re-derived calls from the reads in MiXCR, one entry per CDR3 protein. The top ten hold 13% of the sample, which has about 890,000 distinct CDR3 sequences, under 40% seen once. Their cognate antigens are unknown. Sequencing was performed on cultured CD8+ T cells from PBMCs, taken from culture after CMV antigen stimulation. All receptors derive from a human donor in good health (CMV status not recorded). Some clones in this sample may be carry-over from other donors' samples.

The chain uses TRBV2 and TRBJ1-5; D remains unclear. V was pared by 6 bases and J by 4 bases, with 7 bases between. Per the germline V gene, CDR1 is SNHLY and CDR2 is FYNNEI. The CDR3 is made up of 12 amino acids. The CDR3 DNA sequence: TGTGCCAGCAGACAGCTTAATCAGCCCCAGCATTTT. As protein: CASRQLNQPQHF.

At least ten counts were recorded for this clonotype. The chain uses TRBV6-1 and TRBJ2-6, with 7 bases that match TRBD1. The V segment lost 6 bases and the J segment 0 bases; nucleotides outside the gene matches: 8. Per germline, CDR1 MNHNS and CDR2 SASEGT. This CDR3 is built from 17 residues. CDR3 in DNA: TGTGCCAGCAGCCACGGACAGGCGAGCTCTGGGGCCAACGTCCTGACTTTC. This sequence encodes CASSHGQASSGANVLTF.

The chain joins TRBV10-3 to TRBJ2-3, with D unclear. From germline, CDR1 is ENHRY and CDR2 SYGVKD. V lost 0 bases to trimming and J lost 2 bases, with 12 bases between them. The CDR3 is 16 amino acids. As DNA, the CDR3 is TGTGCCATCAGTGAGTCGTTGGGATTGGTCACAGATACGCAGTATTTT. It translates to CAISESLGLVTDTQYF.

This clonotype came up many times. The rearrangement links TRBV7-6 to TRBJ2-6; D perhaps matches TRBD2 (5 bases). Germline CDR1 is SGHVS and CDR2 is FNYEAQ. This CDR3 is 15 amino acids long. Between the trimmed V and J ends, which lost 4 bases and 0 bases, there was a span of 7 bases. This chain's CDR3 is CASSWEYSGANVLTF. The CDR3 nucleotides are TGTGCCAGCAGCTGGGAGTACTCTGGGGCCAACGTCCTGACTTTC.

This clonotype was detected a few times. V gene TRBV6-4 combines with J gene TRBJ1-1, with D possibly being TRBD1 (6 bases). The ends were cut back, 0 bases at V and 5 bases at J, with 16 bases in the middle. From germline, CDR1 is MRHNA and CDR2 SNTAGT. This CDR3 spans 16 amino acids. CDR3 nucleotide sequence: TGTGCCAGCAGTGACTCGTGGGGGGGCGCGACAACTGAAGCTTTCTTT. Translation: CASSDSWGGATTEAFF.

This clonotype was seen a handful of times. The V gene is TRBV4-1, the J gene TRBJ2-3; 7 nucleotides line up with TRBD2. Germline CDR1 and CDR2: MGHRA and YSYEKL. The V segment lost 5 bases and the J segment 0 bases; nucleotides outside the gene matches: 5. The CDR3 sequence is 15 residues long. The CDR3 spells CASSKREGSTDTQYF. For the CDR3, the DNA is TGCGCCAGCAGCAAAAGGGAGGGGAGCACAGATACGCAGTATTTT.

This clonotype came up many times. The chain couples TRBV6-1 to TRBJ2-1; D may be TRBD1 (5 bases). CDR3 length: 16 residues. The germline V gene has CDR1 MNHNS and CDR2 SASEGT. With 1 base removed from V and 1 base from J, the gap between germline ends came to 11 bases. The CDR3 nucleotides are TGTGCCAGCAGTGAAGAAGGGGTAGGGTCCTACAATGAGCAGTTCTTC. Residues: CASSEEGVGSYNEQFF.

This chain links TRBV28 with TRBJ2-7; 7 bases line up with TRBD1. J lost 5 bases, V lost 5 bases, and 12 bases had no gene match. The CDR3 has 15 residues. Germline CDR1 is MDHEN and CDR2 is SYDVKM. CDR3 nucleotides: TGTGCCAGCAGTCCCCTTTTGACAGGGATGGACGAGCAGTACGTC. This codes for CASSPLLTGMDEQYV.

Turning to this clonotype: Mismatch with germline at one junction end may stem from a read error. As DNA, the CDR3 is TGTGCCAGCAGCCCATTCGGACAGGGACTAGGCGGGGAGCTGTTTTTT. Protein: CASSPFGQGLGGELFF. V is TRBV4-1 and J is TRBJ2-2; D is possibly TRBD1 or TRBD2 (8 bases each). Germline CDR1 is MGHRA and CDR2 is YSYEKL. The CDR3 contains 16 residues.

This chain links TRBV28 with TRBJ2-5; 8 positions agree with TRBD2. There are 17 residues in the CDR3. CDR1 is MDHEN and CDR2 is SYDVKM in the germline V gene. The ends lost 4 bases at V and 0 bases at J; junction bases unmatched: 10. The CDR3 sequence is CASSSTRLARYQETQYF. CDR3 DNA sequence: TGTGCCAGCAGTTCCACTCGACTAGCGAGGTACCAAGAGACCCAGTACTTC.

This rearrangement joins TRBV4-1 to TRBJ2-3, with D possibly matching TRBD2 (5 bases). This CDR3 has 18 amino acids. Trimming pared 1 base from V and 0 bases from J, leaving 17 bases between. Germline values: CDR1 MGHRA, CDR2 YSYEKL. The CDR3 protein is CASSQGWFPSTSTDTQYF. DNA for the CDR3: TGCGCCAGCAGCCAAGGGTGGTTTCCTAGCACCAGCACAGATACGCAGTATTTT.

The sample holds a few counts of this clonotype. J is TRBJ2-7 and V is TRBV6-5, with D perhaps TRBD1 (6 bases). The V end was cut by 0 bases, the J end by 0 bases, with 18 bases between. CDR3 size: 18 residues. Germline V gives CDR1 MNHEY, CDR2 SVGAGI. The DNA of the CDR3 is TGTGCCAGCAGTTACTCAGCCCCGACAGGTTTCAGCTCCTACGAGCAGTACTTC. Amino acid sequence: CASSYSAPTGFSSYEQYF.

This clonotype was counted a few times. The gene calls are TRBV7-9 and TRBJ1-2; D ambiguous. The CDR3 contains 14 residues. The V end lost 1 base, the J end lost 4 bases, and 10 bases lay between the germline ends. CDR1 and CDR2 (germline): SEHNR, FQNEAQ (reference sequence). CDR3 nucleotide sequence: TGTGCCAGCAGCTTAGGGAACGGCCTCTATGGCTACACCTTC. Its translation: CASSLGNGLYGYTF.

The genes are TRBV27 and TRBJ1-5; no firm D call. The CDR3 consists of 14 residues. Germline V gene sequence: CDR1 MNHEY, CDR2 SMNVEV (reference sequence). V was shortened by 6 bases and J by 3 bases, with 12 bases between the two germline ends. The CDR3 region is CASSQRTLNQPQHF. The CDR3 DNA is TGTGCCAGCAGCCAACGGACCCTCAATCAGCCCCAGCATTTT.

The rearrangement uses TRBV12-3 or TRBV12-4 and TRBJ2-7; D not resolved. The V end was cut by 6 bases, the J end by 0 bases, with 12 bases between. The CDR3 is 14 residues long. CDR3: CASSPSGFSYEQYF. Written as DNA, the CDR3 is TGTGCCAGCAGCCCCTCAGGTTTCTCCTACGAGCAGTACTTC.

The chain carries TRBV27 and TRBJ2-3, with 7 bases lining up with TRBD2. The junction had 5 bases not matched to a gene; V was cut back by 3 bases and J by 2 bases. This CDR3 spans 15 amino acids. Germline lookup yields CDR1 MNHEY and CDR2 SMNVEV (reference sequence). The CDR3 reads CASSLGLSFTDTQYF. For the CDR3, the DNA is TGTGCCAGCAGTTTGGGACTATCGTTCACAGATACGCAGTATTTT.

CDR3 sequence reads: CSVPGASGGRRTQYF. DNA of the CDR3: TGCAGCGTGCCCGGAGCTAGCGGGGGGAGGAGGACGCAGTATTTT. This chain connects TRBV29-1 to TRBJ2-3; TRBD2 agrees at 11 bases. With 6 bases clipped from V and 9 bases from J, the junction kept 14 bases outside the gene matches. Germline CDR1 reads SQVTM; CDR2 reads ANQGSEA. This CDR3 has 15 residues.

This chain links TRBV7-9 with TRBJ2-3; 15 bases are a match to TRBD2. The CDR3 runs 19 residues. V lost 5 bases and J lost 4; bases outside the gene matches: 13. Germline CDR1 and CDR2: SEHNR and FQNEAQ (reference sequence). This CDR3 reads CASSPLGLAGGLLADTQYF. The CDR3 bases are TGTGCCAGCAGCCCCCTGGGACTAGCGGGGGGCCTCCTGGCAGATACGCAGTATTTT.

The chain carries TRBV7-9 and TRBJ2-3, with a tentative D call TRBD1 (5 bases). CDR3 size: 15 residues. Trimming shortened V by 6 bases and J by 2 bases, and 15 bases separated the two germline ends. Germline CDR1 and CDR2: SEHNR and FQNEAQ (reference sequence). As DNA, the CDR3 is TGTGCCAGCAGAGAGACAGTTCCCTCCACAGATACGCAGTATTTT. Protein product: CASRETVPSTDTQYF. Using reference TRBV7-9 and TRBJ2-3 for the parts outside the CDR3, the full variable domain is DTGVSQNPRHKITKRGQNVTFRCDPISEHNRLYWYRQTLGQGPEFLTYFQNEAQLEKSRLLSDRFSAERPKGSFSTLEIQRTEQGDSAMYLCASRETVPSTDTQYFGPGTRLTVL.